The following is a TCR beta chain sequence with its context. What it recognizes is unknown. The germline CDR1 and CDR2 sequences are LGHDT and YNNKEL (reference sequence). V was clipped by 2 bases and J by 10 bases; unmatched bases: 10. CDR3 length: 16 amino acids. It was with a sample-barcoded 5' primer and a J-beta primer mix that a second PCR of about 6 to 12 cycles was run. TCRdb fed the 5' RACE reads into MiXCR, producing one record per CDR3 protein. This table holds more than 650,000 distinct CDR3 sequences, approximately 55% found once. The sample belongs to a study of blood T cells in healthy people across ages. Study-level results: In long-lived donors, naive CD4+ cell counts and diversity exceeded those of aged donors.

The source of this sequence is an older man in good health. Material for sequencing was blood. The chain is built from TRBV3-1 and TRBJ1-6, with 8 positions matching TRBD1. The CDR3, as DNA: TGTGCCAGCAGCCAATCCGGACAGGGAGGTGGATCACCCCTCCACTTT. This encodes CASSQSGQGGGSPLHF.